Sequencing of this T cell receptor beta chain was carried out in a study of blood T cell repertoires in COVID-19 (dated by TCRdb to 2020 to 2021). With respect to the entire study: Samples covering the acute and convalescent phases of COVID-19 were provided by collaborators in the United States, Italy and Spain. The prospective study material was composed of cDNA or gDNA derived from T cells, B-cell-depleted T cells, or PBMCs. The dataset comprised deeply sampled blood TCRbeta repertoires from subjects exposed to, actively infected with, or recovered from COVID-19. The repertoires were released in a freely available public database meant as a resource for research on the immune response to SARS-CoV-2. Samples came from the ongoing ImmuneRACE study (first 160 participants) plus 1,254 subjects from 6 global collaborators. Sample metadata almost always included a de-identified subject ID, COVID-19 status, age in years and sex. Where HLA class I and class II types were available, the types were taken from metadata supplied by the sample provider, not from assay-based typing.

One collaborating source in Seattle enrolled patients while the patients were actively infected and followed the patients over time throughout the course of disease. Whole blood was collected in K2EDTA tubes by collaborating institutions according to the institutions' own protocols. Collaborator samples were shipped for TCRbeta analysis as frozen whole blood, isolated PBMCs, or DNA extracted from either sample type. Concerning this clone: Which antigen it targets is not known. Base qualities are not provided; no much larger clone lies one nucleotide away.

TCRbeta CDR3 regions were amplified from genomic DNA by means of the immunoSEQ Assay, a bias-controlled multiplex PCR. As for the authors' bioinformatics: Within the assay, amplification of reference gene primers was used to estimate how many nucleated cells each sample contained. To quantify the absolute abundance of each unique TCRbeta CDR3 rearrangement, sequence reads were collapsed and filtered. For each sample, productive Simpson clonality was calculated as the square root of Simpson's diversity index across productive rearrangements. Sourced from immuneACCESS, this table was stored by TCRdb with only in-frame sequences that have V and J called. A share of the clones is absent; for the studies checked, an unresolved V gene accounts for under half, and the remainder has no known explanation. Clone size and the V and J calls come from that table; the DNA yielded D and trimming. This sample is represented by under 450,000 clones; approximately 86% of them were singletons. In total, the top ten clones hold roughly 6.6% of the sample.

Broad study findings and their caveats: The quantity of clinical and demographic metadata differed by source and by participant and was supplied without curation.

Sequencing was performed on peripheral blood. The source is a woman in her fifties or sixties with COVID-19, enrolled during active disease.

The CDR3 here reads CASSQAGQGWETQYF. DNA sequence: TGTGCCAGCAGCCAAGCCGGACAGGGATGGGAGACCCAGTACTTC. This chain is built from TRBV3-1 (or the pseudogene TRBV3-2) and TRBJ2-5; TRBD1 matches 8 bases in the middle. From V the trimming removes 1 base and from J it removes 5 bases, while the gene matches leave 6 bases of the junction unaccounted for. From the cysteine up to the phenylalanine, the CDR3 has a length of 15 residues. The DNA shown is the 45-base CDR3, in frame from base 1. CDR1 and CDR2 are read off the germline V gene (reference sequence) as LGHDT and YNNKEL.